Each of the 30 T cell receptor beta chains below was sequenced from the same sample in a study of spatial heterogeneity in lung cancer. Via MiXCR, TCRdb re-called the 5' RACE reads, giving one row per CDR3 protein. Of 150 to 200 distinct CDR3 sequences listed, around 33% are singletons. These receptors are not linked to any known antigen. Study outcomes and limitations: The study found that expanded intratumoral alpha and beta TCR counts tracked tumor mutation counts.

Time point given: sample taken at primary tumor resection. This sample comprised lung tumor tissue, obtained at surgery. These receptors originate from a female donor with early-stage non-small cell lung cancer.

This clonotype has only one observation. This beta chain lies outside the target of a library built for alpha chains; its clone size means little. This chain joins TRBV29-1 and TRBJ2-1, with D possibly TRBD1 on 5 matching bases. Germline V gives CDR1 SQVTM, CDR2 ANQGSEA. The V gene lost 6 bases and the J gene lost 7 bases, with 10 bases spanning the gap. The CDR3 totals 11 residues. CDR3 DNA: TGCAGCGTCGCTACAGGAAATGAGCAGTTCTTC. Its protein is CSVATGNEQFF.

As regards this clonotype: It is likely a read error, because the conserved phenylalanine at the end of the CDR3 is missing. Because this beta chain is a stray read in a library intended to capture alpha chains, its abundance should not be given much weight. The CDR3 DNA follows: TGTGCCAGCAGCCAACCGGGACAAAACAATGAGCAGTTCTGC. Translating it yields CASSQPGQNNEQFC. The chain joins TRBV3-1 to TRBJ2-1; perhaps TRBD1 as D (6 bases). There are 14 residues in the CDR3. Trimming cost V 2 bases and J 5 bases, with 10 bases left between them. Germline CDR1 LGHDT, CDR2 YNNKEL (reference sequence).

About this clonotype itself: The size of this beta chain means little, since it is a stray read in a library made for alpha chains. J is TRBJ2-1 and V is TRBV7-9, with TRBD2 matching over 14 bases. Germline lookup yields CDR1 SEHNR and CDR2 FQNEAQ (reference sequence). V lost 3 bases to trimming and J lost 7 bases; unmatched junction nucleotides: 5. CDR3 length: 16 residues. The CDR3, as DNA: TGTGCCAGCAGCTTGACTAGCGGGAGGGCCACAAATGAGCAGTTCTTC. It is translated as CASSLTSGRATNEQFF.

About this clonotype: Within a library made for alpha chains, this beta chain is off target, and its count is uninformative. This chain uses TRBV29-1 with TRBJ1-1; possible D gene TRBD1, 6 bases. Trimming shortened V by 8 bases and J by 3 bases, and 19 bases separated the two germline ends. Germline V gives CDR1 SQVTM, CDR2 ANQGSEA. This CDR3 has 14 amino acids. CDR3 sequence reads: CSLSPGPGDTEAFF. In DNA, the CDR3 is TGCAGCCTATCACCGGGCCCAGGGGACACTGAAGCTTTCTTT.

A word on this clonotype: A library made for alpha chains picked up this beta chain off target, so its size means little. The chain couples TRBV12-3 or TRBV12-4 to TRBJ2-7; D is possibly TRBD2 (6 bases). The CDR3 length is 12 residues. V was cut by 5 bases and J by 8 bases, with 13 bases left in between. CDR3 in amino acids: CASSGDSWKQYF. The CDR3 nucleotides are TGTGCCAGCAGTGGGGACTCATGGAAGCAGTACTTC.

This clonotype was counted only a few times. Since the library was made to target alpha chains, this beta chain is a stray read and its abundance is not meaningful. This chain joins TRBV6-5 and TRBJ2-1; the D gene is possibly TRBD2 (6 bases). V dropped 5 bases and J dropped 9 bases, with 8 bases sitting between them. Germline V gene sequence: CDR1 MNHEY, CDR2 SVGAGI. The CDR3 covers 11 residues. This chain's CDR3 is CASSTGGEQFF. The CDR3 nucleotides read TGTGCCAGCAGTACCGGGGGTGAGCAGTTCTTC.

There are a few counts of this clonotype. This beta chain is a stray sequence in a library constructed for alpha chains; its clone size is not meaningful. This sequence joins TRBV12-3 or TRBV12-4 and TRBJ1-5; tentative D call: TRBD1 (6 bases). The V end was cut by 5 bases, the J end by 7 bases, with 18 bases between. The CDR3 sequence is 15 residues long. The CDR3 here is CASSLRGAIGQPQHF. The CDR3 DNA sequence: TGTGCCAGCAGTCTTAGGGGGGCGATAGGGCAGCCCCAGCATTTT.

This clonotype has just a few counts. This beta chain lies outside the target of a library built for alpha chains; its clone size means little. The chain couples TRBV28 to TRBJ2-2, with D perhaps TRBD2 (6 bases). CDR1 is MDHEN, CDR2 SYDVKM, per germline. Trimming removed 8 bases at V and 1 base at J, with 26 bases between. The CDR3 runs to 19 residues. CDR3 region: CASLLRRGSGQLNTGELFF. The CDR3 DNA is TGTGCCAGCCTCCTCCGAAGGGGTAGCGGCCAACTGAACACCGGGGAGCTGTTTTTT.

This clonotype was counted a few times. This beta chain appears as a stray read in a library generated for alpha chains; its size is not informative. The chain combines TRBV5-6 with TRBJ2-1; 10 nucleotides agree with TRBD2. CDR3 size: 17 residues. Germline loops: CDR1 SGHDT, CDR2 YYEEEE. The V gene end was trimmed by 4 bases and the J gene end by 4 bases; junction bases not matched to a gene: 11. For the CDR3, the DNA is TGTGCCAGCAGCCGTCGACTAGCGGGCTTATCTTACAATGAGCAGTTCTTC. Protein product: CASSRRLAGLSYNEQFF.

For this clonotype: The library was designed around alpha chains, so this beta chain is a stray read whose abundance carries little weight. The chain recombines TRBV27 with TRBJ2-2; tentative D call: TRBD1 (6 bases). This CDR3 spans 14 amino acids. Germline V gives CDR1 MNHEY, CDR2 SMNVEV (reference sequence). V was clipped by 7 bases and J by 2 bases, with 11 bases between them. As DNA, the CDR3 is TGTGCCAGCACGAAGGGACAAAACACCGGGGAGCTGTTTTTT. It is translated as CASTKGQNTGELFF.

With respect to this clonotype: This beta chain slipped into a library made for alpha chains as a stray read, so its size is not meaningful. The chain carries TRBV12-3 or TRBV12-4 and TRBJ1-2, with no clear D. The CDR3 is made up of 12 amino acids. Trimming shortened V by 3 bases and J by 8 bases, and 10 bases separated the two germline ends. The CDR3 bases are TGTGCCAGCAGTTTCGGTCCGGGGGGCTACACCTTC. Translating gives CASSFGPGGYTF.

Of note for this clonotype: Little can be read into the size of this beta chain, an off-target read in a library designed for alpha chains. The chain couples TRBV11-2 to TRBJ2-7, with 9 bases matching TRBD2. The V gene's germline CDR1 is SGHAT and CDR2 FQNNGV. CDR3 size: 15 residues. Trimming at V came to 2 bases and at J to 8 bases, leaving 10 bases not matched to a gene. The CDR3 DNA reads TGTGCCAGCAGCTTATGGGAGGCTAGCGGGATCCAGCAGTACTTC. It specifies CASSLWEASGIQQYF.

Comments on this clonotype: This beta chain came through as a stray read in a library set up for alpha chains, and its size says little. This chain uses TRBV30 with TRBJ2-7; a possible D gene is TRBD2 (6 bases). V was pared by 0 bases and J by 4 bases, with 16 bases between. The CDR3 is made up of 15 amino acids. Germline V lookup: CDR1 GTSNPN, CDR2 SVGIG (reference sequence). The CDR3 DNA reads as TGTGCCTGGAGTGTGGGGACTCCTAACGTTTACGAGCAGTACTTC. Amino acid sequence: CAWSVGTPNVYEQYF.

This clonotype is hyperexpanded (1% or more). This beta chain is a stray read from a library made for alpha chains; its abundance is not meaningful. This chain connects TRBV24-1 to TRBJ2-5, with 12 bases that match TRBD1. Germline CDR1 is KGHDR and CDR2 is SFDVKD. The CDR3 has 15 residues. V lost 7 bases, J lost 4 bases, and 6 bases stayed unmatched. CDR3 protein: CATSWGQGAVETQYF. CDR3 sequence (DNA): TGTGCCACCAGCTGGGGACAGGGGGCCGTAGAGACCCAGTACTTC.

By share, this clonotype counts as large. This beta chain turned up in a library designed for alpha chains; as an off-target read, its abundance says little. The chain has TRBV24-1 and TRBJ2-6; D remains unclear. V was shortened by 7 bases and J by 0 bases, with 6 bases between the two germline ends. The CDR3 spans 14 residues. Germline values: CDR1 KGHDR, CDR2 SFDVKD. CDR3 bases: TGTGCCACCAGCGGGCTCTCTGGGGCCAACGTCCTGACTTTC. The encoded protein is CATSGLSGANVLTF.

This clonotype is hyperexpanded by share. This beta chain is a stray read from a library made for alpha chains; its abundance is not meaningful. CDR3 in amino acids: CAISESIGGQGSNEQFF. Written as DNA, the CDR3 is TGTGCCATCAGTGAGTCAATCGGGGGACAGGGTAGCAATGAGCAGTTCTTC. The chain carries TRBV10-3 and TRBJ2-1; 9 nucleotides align to TRBD1. This CDR3 contains 17 residues. Germline-derived CDR1 and CDR2 are ENHRY and SYGVKD. V lost 0 bases to trimming and J lost 6 bases; unmatched junction nucleotides: 9.

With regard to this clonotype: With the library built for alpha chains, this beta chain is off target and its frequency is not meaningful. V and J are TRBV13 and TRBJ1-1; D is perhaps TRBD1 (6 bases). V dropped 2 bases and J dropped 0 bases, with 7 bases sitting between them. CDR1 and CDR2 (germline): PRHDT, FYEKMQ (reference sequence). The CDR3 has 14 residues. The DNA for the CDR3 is TGTGCCAGCAGCTTACGGGACATGAACACTGAAGCTTTCTTT. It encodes CASSLRDMNTEAFF.

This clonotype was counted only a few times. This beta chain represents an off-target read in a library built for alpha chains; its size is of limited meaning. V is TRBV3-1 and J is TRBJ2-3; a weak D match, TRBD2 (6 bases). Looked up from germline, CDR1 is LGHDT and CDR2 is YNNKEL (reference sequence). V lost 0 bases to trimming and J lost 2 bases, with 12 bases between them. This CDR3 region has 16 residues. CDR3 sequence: CASSQEEPSATDTQYF. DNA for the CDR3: TGTGCCAGCAGCCAAGAGGAACCTAGCGCCACAGATACGCAGTATTTT.

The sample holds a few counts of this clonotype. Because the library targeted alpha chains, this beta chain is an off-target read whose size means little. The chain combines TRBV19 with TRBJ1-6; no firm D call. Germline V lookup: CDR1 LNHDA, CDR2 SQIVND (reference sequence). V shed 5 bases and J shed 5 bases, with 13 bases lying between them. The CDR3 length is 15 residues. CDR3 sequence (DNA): TGTGCCAGTAGTCTACTCCTCTCGGATAATTCACCCCTCCACTTT. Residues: CASSLLLSDNSPLHF.

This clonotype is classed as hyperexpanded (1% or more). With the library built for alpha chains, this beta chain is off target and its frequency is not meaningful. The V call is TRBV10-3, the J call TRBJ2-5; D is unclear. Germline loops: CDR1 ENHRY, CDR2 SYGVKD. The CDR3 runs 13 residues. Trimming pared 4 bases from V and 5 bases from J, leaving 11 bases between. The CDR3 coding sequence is TGTGCCATCAGTGGCCTATATACGGAGACCCAGTACTTC. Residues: CAISGLYTETQYF.

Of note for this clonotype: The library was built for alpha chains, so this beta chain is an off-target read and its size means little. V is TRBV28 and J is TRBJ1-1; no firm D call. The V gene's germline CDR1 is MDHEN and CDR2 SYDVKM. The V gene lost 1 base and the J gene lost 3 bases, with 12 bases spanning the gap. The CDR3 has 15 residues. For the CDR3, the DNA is TGTGCCAGCAGTTTATCGGGAGGGTCGTACACTGAAGCTTTCTTT. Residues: CASSLSGGSYTEAFF.

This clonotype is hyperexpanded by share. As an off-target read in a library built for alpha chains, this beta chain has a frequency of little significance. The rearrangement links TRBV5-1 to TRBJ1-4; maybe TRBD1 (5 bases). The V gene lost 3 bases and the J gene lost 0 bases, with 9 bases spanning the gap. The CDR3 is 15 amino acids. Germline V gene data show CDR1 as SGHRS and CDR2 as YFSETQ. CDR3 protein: CASSYGTATNEKLFF. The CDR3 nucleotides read TGCGCCAGCAGCTACGGGACTGCAACTAATGAAAAACTGTTTTTT.

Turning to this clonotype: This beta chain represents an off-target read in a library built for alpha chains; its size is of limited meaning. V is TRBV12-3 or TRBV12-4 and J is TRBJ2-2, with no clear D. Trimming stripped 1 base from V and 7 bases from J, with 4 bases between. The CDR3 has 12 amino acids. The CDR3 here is CASSLGVGELFF. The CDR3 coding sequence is TGTGCCAGCAGTTTAGGGGTCGGGGAGCTGTTTTTT.

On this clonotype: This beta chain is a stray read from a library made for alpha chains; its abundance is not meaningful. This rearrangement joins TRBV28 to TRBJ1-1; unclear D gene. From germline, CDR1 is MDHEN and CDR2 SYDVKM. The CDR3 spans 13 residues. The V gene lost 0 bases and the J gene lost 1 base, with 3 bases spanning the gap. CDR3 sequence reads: CASSLWGNTEAFF. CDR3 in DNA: TGTGCCAGCAGTTTATGGGGGAACACTGAAGCTTTCTTT.

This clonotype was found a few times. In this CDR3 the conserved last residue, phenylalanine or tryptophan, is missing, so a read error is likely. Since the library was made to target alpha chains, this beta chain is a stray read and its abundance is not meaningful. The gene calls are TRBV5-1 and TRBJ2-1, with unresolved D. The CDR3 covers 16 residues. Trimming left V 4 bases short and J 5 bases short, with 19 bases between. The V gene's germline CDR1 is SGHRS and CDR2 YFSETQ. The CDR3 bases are TGCGCCAGCAGCCAGAACGTCGGACCCAGTAACAATGAGCAGTTCTGC. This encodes CASSQNVGPSNNEQFC.

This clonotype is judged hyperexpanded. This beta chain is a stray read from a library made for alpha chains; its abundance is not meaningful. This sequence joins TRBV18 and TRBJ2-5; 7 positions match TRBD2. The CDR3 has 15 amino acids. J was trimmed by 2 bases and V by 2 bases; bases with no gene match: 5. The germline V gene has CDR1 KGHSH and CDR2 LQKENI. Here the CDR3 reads CASSPKSGVQETQYF. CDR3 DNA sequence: TGTGCCAGCTCACCAAAAAGCGGGGTACAAGAGACCCAGTACTTC.

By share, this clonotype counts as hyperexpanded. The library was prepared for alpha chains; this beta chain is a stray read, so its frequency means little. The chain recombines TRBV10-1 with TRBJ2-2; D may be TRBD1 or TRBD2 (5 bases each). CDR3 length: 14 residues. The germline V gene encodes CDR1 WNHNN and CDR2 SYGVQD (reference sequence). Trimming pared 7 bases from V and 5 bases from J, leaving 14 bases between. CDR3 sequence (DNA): TGCGCCAGCATGGGGGTCCGGGAAACCGGGGAGCTGTTTTTT. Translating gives CASMGVRETGELFF.

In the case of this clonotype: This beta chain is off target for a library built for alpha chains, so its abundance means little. The CDR3 spells CATIGLGTSYEQYF. The CDR3 DNA reads as TGTGCCACCATAGGTCTCGGGACTAGCTACGAGCAGTACTTC. The chain links TRBV28 to TRBJ2-7; 8 bases are a match to TRBD2. This CDR3 region has 14 residues. Looked up from germline, CDR1 is MDHEN and CDR2 is SYDVKM. The junction had 11 bases not matched to a gene; V was cut back by 10 bases and J by 3 bases. Drawing the rest from reference TRBV28 and TRBJ2-7, the complete variable domain is DVKVTQSSRYLVKRTGEKVFLECVQDMDHENMFWYRQDPGLGLRLIYFSYDVKMKEKGDIPEGYSVSREKKERFSLILESASTNQTSMYLCATIGLGTSYEQYFGPGTRLTVT.

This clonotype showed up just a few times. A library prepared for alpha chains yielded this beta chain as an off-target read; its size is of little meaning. CDR3 sequence (DNA): TGCGCCAGCAGCTTGAGGCAAAGTGAGCAGTTCTTC. Protein sequence: CASSLRQSEQFF. The chain carries TRBV5-1 and TRBJ2-1; D unclear. This CDR3 spans 12 amino acids. Trimming shortened V by 1 base and J by 9 bases, and 8 bases separated the two germline ends. Germline CDR1 and CDR2: SGHRS and YFSETQ. The full variable domain, completed using reference TRBV5-1 and TRBJ2-1, is KAGVTQTPRYLIKTRGQQVTLSCSPISGHRSVSWYQQTPGQGLQFLFEYFSETQRNKGNFPGRFSGRQFSNSRSEMNVSTLELGDSALYLCASSLRQSEQFFGPGTRLTVL.

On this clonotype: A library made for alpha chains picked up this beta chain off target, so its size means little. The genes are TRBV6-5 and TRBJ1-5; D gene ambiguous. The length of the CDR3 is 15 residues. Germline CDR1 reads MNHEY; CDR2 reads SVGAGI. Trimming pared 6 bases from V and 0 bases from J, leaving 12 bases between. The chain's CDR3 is CASRGSLNSNQPQHF. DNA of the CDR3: TGTGCCAGCAGGGGAAGTTTGAATAGCAATCAGCCCCAGCATTTT.